This TCR beta chain is from a study of T cell repertoires in cytomegalovirus infection. Study information: TCR beta signatures that were public indicated CMV infection and matching HLA type.

With regard to this clonotype: Antigen specificity is unknown.

Germline V gene data show CDR1 as LGHDT and CDR2 as YNNKEL (reference sequence). The CDR3 sequence is 17 residues long. V shed 3 bases, J shed 7 bases, and the junction held 9 bases outside the gene matches. TCRdb analysed the reads with MiXCR anew, one entry per CDR3 protein. Altogether 100,000 to 150,000 distinct CDR3 sequences are present, around 32% being singletons, with the ten largest covering roughly 53%. Specimen: CD8+ T cells from cultured PBMCs, collected from culture after CMV antigen stimulation. The clonotype was recovered from a human donor in good health (CMV status not recorded). Some clones in this sample may be carry-over from other donors' samples. The chain uses TRBV3-1 and TRBJ2-1; TRBD2 aligns across 13 bases. CDR3: CASSQDTGTSGVNEQFF. CDR3 sequence (DNA): TGTGCCAGCAGCCAGGACACCGGGACTAGCGGGGTGAATGAGCAGTTCTTC.